This T cell receptor (beta chain) is from a study of blood T cell repertoires in COVID-19. In the study's own analysis: Amplification of reference gene primers provided the estimated nucleated cell counts. Here immunoSEQ multiplex PCR was the method, and the copy in TCRdb shows in-frame clones only, minus some. The V and J calls and clone size were taken over from that table, and D and trimming were inferred from the DNA. The sample shows about 500,000 clones, 87% of them seen only once. The CDR3 has 14 residues. V was pared by 3 bases and J by 3 bases, with 4 bases of the junction left unmatched. CDR1 LGHDT and CDR2 YNNKEL come from the germline V gene (reference sequence).

The sequence was collected from a woman under 30 who had recovered from COVID-19. The sample comprised PBMCs or T cells enriched from blood (not recorded which). The V and J genes are TRBV3-1 (or the pseudogene TRBV3-2) and TRBJ2-7; 8 nucleotides align to TRBD2. CDR3 DNA: TGTGCCAGCAGCCACCCCGGGACTAGCTACGAGCAGTACTTC. Translated, it gives CASSHPGTSYEQYF.